This T cell receptor beta chain was sequenced in a study of blood T cell repertoires in COVID-19 (dated by TCRdb to between 2020 and 2021). Regarding the study in general: Samples from collaborators originated in the United States, Italy and Spain and spanned both the acute and convalescent phases of COVID-19. Nearly every sample came with metadata listing a de-identified subject ID, COVID-19 status, age in years and sex. Deeply sampled blood TCRbeta repertoires from subjects exposed to, actively infected with, or recovered from COVID-19 were included in the dataset. The samples were drawn from two sources: the first 160 participants of the ongoing ImmuneRACE study, and about 1,300 subjects contributed by 6 global collaborators. The prospective study material was composed of cDNA or gDNA derived from T cells, B-cell-depleted T cells, or PBMCs. The repertoires were released in a freely available public database meant as a resource for research on the immune response to SARS-CoV-2. Where available, HLA class I and class II types were taken from metadata supplied by the sample provider and were not determined by assay-based typing. Results the study describes overall, beyond this receptor: How much clinical and demographic metadata was included differed by source and by participant, and the metadata was provided uncurated.

A note on this clone: Its antigen specificity is not known. No per-base quality is available; no much larger clone lies one base away.

Whole blood was collected in K2EDTA tubes by collaborating institutions according to the institutions' own protocols. For TCRbeta analysis, collaborators shipped samples as frozen whole blood, isolated PBMCs, or DNA extracted from either of those sample types. The CDR1 and CDR2 encoded by the germline V gene are SQVTM and ANQGSEA. The junction shows trimming of 6 bases on V and 4 bases on J, and the gene matches do not reach 3 bases of it. Reading from cysteine to phenylalanine, the CDR3 counts 13 amino acids. Of the read, only the CDR3 DNA is kept; its 39 bases are in frame from base 1. The immunoSEQ Assay, a bias-controlled multiplex PCR, was used to amplify TCRbeta CDR3 regions from genomic DNA. The paper's data handling went like this. The number of nucleated cells in each sample was estimated by amplification of reference gene primers within the assay. To quantify the absolute abundance of each unique TCRbeta CDR3 rearrangement, sequence reads were collapsed and filtered. For each sample, productive Simpson clonality was calculated by taking the square root of Simpson's diversity index across productive rearrangements. TCRdb's version of the immuneACCESS table is confined to in-frame rearrangements and falls short of the full clone set. An unresolved V gene accounts for under half of the shortfall where checked; the remainder is of unknown origin. V and J calls and clone size are copied from that table; D and trimming were computed from the DNA. Across this sample there are more than 90,000 clones, with approximately 77% seen only once. About 10% of the sample rests with the top ten.

The receptor was derived from a woman of 80 years or more with acute or convalescent COVID-19. Specimen: peripheral blood. This chain is built from TRBV29-1 and TRBJ2-6; 7 junctional bases match TRBD1. CDR3 region: CSVQGSGANVLTF. The DNA reads as follows: TGCAGCGTACAGGGGTCCGGGGCCAACGTCCTGACTTTC.